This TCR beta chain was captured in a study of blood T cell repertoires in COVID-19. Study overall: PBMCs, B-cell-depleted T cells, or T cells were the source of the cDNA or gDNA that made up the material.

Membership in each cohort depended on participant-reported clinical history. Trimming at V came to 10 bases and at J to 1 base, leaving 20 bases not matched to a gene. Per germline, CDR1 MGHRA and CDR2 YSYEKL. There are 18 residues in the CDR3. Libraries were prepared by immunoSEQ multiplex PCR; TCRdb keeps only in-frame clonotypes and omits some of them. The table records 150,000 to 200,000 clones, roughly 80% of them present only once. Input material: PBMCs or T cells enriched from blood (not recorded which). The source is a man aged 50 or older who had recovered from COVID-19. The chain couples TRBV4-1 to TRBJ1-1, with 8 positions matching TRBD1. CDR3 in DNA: TGCGCCAAAGGTGGGACAGGCTTTGGCCCTGACGAGAACACTGAAGCTTTCTTT. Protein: CAKGGTGFGPDENTEAFF.